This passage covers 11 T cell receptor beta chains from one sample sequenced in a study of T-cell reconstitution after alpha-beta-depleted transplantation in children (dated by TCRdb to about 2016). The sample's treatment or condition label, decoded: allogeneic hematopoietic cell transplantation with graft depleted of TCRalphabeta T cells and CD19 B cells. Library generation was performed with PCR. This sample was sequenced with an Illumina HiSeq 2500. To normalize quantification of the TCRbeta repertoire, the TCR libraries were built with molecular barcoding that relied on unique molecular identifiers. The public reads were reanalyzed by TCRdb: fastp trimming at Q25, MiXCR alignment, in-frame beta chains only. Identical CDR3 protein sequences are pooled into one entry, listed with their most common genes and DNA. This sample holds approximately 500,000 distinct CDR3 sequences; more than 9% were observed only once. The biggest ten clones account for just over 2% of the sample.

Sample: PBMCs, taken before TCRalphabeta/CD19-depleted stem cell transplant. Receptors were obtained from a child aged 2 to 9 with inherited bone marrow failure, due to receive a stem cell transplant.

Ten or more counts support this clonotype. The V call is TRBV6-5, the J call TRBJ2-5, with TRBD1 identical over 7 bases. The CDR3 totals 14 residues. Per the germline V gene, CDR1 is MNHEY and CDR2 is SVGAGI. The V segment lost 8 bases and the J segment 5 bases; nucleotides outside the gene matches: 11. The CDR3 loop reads CASRTGYFRETQYF. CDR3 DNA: TGTGCCAGCCGGACAGGTTATTTTCGGGAGACCCAGTACTTC.

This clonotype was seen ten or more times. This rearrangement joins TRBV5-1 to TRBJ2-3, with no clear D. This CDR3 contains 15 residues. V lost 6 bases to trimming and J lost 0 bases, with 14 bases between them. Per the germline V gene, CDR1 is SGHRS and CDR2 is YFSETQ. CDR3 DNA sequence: TGCGCCAGCACACTTAGCTTTTCTAGCACAGATACGCAGTATTTT. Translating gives CASTLSFSSTDTQYF.

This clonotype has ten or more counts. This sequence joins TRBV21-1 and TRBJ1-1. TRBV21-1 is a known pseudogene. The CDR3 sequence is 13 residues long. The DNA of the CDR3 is TGTGCCAGCAGCAAAGAGAGGGAACGGGTAGCTTTCTTT. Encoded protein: CASSKERERVAFF.

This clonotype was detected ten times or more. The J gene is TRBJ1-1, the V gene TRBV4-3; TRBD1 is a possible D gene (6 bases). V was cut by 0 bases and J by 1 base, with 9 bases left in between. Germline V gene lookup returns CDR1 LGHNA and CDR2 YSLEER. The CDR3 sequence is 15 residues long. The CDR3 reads CASSQDAGANTEAFF. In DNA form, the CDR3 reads TGCGCCAGCAGCCAAGACGCGGGGGCGAACACTGAAGCTTTCTTT.

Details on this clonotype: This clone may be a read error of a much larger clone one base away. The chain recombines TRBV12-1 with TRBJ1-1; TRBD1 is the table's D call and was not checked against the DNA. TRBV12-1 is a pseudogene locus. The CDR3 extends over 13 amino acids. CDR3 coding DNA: TGTGCCAGGAGCACAGGGACATCCACTGAAGCTTTCTTT. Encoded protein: CARSTGTSTEAFF.

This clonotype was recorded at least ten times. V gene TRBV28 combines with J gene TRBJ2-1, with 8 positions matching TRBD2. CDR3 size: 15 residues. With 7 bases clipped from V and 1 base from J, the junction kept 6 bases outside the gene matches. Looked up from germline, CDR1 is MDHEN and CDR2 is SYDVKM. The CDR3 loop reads CASTSSGFSYNEQFF. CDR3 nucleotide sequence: TGTGCCAGCACCTCTAGCGGGTTTTCCTACAATGAGCAGTTCTTC. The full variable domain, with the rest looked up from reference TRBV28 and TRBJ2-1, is DVKVTQSSRYLVKRTGEKVFLECVQDMDHENMFWYRQDPGLGLRLIYFSYDVKMKEKGDIPEGYSVSREKKERFSLILESASTNQTSMYLCASTSSGFSYNEQFFGPGTRLTVL.

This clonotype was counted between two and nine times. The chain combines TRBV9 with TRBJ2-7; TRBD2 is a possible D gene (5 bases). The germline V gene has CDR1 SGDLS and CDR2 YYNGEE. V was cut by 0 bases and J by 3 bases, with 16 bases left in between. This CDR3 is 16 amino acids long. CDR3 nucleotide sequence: TGTGCCAGCAGCGTAGCAGCGGCGTCAGCGGACTACGAGCAGTACTTC. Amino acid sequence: CASSVAAASADYEQYF.

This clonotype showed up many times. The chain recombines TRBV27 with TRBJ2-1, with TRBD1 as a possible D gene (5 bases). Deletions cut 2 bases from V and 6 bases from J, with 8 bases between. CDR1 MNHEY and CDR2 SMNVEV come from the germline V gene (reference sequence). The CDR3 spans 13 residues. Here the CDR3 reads CASSLQTGNEQFF. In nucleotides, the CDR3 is TGTGCCAGCAGTTTACAAACAGGCAATGAGCAGTTCTTC.

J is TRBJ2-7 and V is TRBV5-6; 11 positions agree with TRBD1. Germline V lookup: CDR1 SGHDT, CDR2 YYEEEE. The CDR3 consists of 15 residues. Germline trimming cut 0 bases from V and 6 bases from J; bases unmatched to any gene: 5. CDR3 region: CASSLEWTGGLEQYF. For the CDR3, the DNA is TGTGCCAGCAGCTTGGAGTGGACAGGGGGCCTCGAGCAGTACTTC.

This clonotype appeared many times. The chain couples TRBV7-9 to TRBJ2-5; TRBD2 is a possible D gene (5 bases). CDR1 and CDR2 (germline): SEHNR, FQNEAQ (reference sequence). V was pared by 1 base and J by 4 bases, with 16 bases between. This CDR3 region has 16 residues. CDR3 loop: CASSLGVSDFGETQYF. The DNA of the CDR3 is TGTGCCAGCAGCTTAGGTGTTAGCGATTTTGGAGAGACCCAGTACTTC.

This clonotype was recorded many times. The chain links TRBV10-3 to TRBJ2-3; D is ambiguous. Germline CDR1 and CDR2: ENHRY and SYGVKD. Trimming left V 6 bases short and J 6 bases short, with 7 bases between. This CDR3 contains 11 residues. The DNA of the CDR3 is TGTGCCATCAGGGGTGTGGATACGCAGTATTTT. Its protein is CAIRGVDTQYF.